This is a list of T cell receptor beta chains from one sample in a study of blood T cell repertoires in COVID-19. Profiling relied on immunoSEQ multiplex PCR, and the TCRdb table lists in-frame clones only, not all of them. The repertoire has some 390,000 clones, around 87% of them found once; the top ten carry approximately 2.5%. Sequenced material: peripheral blood. All receptors derive from a woman aged 55-70 years with COVID-19, enrolled during active disease. CDR3s include the opening cysteine and the closing phenylalanine or tryptophan. The order of the fields is clone size, J gene, V gene, D gene, CDR3 protein, CDR3 DNA. A D gene is named only where the DNA matches it firmly. Rows may omit the clone size; those that give it use once, few, many or a size class.

>-|TRBJ2-7|TRBV5-1|-
CASSLAQGSVYEQYF
TGCGCCAGCAGCTTGGCGCAGGGTAGTGTATACGAGCAGTACTTC
>once|TRBJ1-1|TRBV30|-
CAWTRQVKTEAFF
TGTGCCTGGACTCGACAGGTCAAAACTGAAGCTTTCTTT
>-|TRBJ1-4|TRBV2|TRBD1
CASIRTGGGEKLFF
TGTGCCAGCATCCGGACAGGGGGCGGTGAAAAACTGTTTTTT
>-|TRBJ1-5|TRBV6-2/TRBV6-3|-
CASSYSGASNQPQHF
TGTGCCAGCAGTTATTCAGGGGCCAGCAATCAGCCCCAGCATTTT
>-|TRBJ2-7|TRBV5-4|TRBD1
CASSFTQGEQYF
TGTGCCAGCAGCTTCACACAGGGGGAGCAGTACTTC
>few|TRBJ1-6|TRBV12-3/TRBV12-4|-
CASSGTTNSPLHF
TGTGCCAGCAGTGGGACTACAAATTCACCCCTCCACTTT
>-|TRBJ1-5|TRBV19|TRBD1
CASTAGQGKGPQHF
TGTGCCAGTACCGCGGGACAGGGGAAGGGGCCCCAGCATTTT
>-|TRBJ2-4|TRBV9|-
CASSPTLAKNIQYF
TGTGCCAGCAGCCCGACACTAGCCAAAAACATTCAGTACTTC
>few|TRBJ1-2|TRBV5-1|-
CASSLPGDGYTF
TGCGCGAGTAGTTTACCGGGGGACGGCTACACCTTC
>once|TRBJ2-7|TRBV5-6|TRBD1
CASSFRPRQGAYEQYF
TGTGCCAGCAGCTTTCGCCCAAGACAGGGTGCCTACGAGCAGTACTTC
>few|TRBJ1-2|TRBV7-9|-
CASSSRTERGYTF
TGTGCCAGCAGCTCGCGGACAGAACGCGGCTACACCTTC
>-|TRBJ1-3|TRBV5-1|-
CASSLANSGNTIYF
TGCGCCAGCAGCTTGGCCAACTCTGGAAACACCATATATTTT
>-|TRBJ2-2|TRBV6-5|-
CASGAGTNGRELFF
TGTGCCAGCGGGGCCGGGACAAACGGCCGGGAGCTGTTTTTT